This TCR beta chain appears in the sequencing data of a study of shared clonotypes between healthy human individuals. Assay used: immunoSEQ multiplex PCR; TCRdb lists only in-frame clones, some missing. The sample has tens of thousands of clones, 50% to 70% seen once; the top ten hold over 50%. Germline V gene sequence: CDR1 MGHDK, CDR2 SYGVNS. The V end was cut by 7 bases, the J end by 8 bases, with 26 bases between. CDR3 length: 16 amino acids. The clonotype originates from a man aged 30 to 45 in good health. The source material was memory CD8+ T cells sorted from blood. Subset denoted: CD45RO+ cells pooled with CCR7-negative TemRA cells. The chain combines TRBV25-1 with TRBJ1-1; D is unclear. The chain's CDR3 is CASTQLTGDETPEAFF. The CDR3 nucleotides read TGTGCCAGCACCCAGCTTACCGGCGACGAGACCCCGGAAGCTTTCTTT.